The 10 T cell receptor beta chains given below trace back to one sample, sequenced in a study of T-cell reconstitution after alpha-beta-depleted transplantation in children. A library of TCRbeta sequences, prepared with unique molecular identifiers, was generated. Via MiXCR, TCRdb re-called the PCR reads, giving one row per CDR3 protein. The repertoire consists of fewer than 550,000 distinct CDR3 sequences, with approximately 10% occurring once and the leading ten covering 12% to 15%. The sequencing here drew on PBMCs, mostly from graft donor cells, taken 180 days after TCRalphabeta/CD19-depleted stem cell transplant. The receptors were gathered from a female patient aged 2 to 10 who had a stem cell transplant for aplastic anemia, so the T cells may come from the graft donor.

This clonotype was seen only a few times. The chain employs TRBV25-1 and TRBJ2-3; D may be TRBD2 (6 bases). The CDR3 totals 14 residues. Trimming cost V 1 base and J 4 bases, with 9 bases left between them. Germline V gene data show CDR1 as MGHDK and CDR2 as SYGVNS. The CDR3 loop reads CASSEFRESDTQYF. In nucleotides, the CDR3 is TGTGCCAGCAGTGAATTTCGGGAGTCAGATACGCAGTATTTT.

The rearrangement uses TRBV20-1 and TRBJ2-5, with a possible D match to TRBD1 (5 bases). Trimming removed 6 bases from V and 1 base from J, with 15 bases in between. This CDR3 spans 14 amino acids. Germline CDR1 is DFQATT and CDR2 is SNEGSKA (reference sequence). CDR3 DNA: TGCAGTGCCTCCAGCTCCAGGGCCCAAGAGACCCAGTACTTC. This translates into CSASSSRAQETQYF.

Worth noting for this clonotype: Since a much larger clone is just one base distant, this may be a read error. The V gene is TRBV7-8, the J gene TRBJ1-5; D gene unclear. Per germline, CDR1 SGHVS and CDR2 FQNEAQ. The CDR3 totals 13 residues. Trimming left V 6 bases short and J 3 bases short, with 9 bases between. The chain's CDR3 is CASSSVTNQPQHF. The CDR3 coding sequence is TGTGCCAGCAGTTCAGTTACCAATCAGCCCCAGCATTTT.

This rearrangement joins TRBV25-1 to TRBJ1-1; 7 nucleotides match TRBD1. V lost 8 bases, J lost 6 bases, and 12 bases stayed unmatched. Germline lookup yields CDR1 MGHDK and CDR2 SYGVNS. This CDR3 is built from 14 residues. Here the CDR3 reads CASGVQGVGAEAFF. The CDR3 nucleotides read TGTGCCAGCGGTGTCCAGGGGGTTGGGGCTGAAGCTTTCTTT.

Only a few counts were recorded for this clonotype. The gene calls are TRBV10-3 and TRBJ2-7; no firm D call. In germline, CDR1 is ENHRY, CDR2 SYGVKD. The V gene lost 0 bases and the J gene lost 2 bases, with 20 bases spanning the gap. This CDR3 region has 18 residues. The DNA for the CDR3 is TGTGCCATCAGTGAGTCCTGGCGTACGTTAAGTCTCCCCTACGAGCAGTACGTC. Protein: CAISESWRTLSLPYEQYV.

CDR3 region: CASSVGAGPYEQYF. The CDR3 DNA is TGTGCCAGCAGCGTAGGGGCGGGACCCTACGAGCAGTACTTC. The chain carries TRBV9 and TRBJ2-7, with D possibly matching TRBD2 (6 bases). From germline, CDR1 is SGDLS and CDR2 YYNGEE. This CDR3 is built from 14 residues. V was clipped by 0 bases and J by 2 bases, with 9 bases between them. Complete variable domain (other parts from reference TRBV9 and TRBJ2-7): DSGVTQTPKHLITATGQRVTLRCSPRSGDLSVYWYQQSLDQGLQFLIQYYNGEERAKGNILERFSAQQFPDLHSELNLSSLELGDSALYFCASSVGAGPYEQYFGPGTRLTVT.

This clonotype was detected only a few times. The CDR3: CSGGTTVATDTQYF. The CDR3, as DNA: TGCAGCGGCGGGACAACCGTGGCCACAGATACGCAGTATTTT. V and J are TRBV29-1 and TRBJ2-3; D is possibly TRBD1 or TRBD2 (6 bases each). The germline gives CDR1 SQVTM, CDR2 ANQGSEA. The CDR3 runs 14 residues. V was clipped by 7 bases and J by 2 bases, with 16 bases between them.

This clonotype occurred a few times. The rearrangement uses TRBV19 and TRBJ2-4, with a possible D match to TRBD2 (5 bases). V gave up 5 bases and J gave up 6 bases, with 14 bases separating them. The germline V gene has CDR1 LNHDA and CDR2 SQIVND (reference sequence). The CDR3 has 14 residues. This chain's CDR3 is CASSLRDRGNIQYF. CDR3 in DNA: TGTGCCAGTAGTCTTCGGGATCGGGGAAACATTCAGTACTTC.

This clonotype was observed a handful of times. The gene calls are TRBV12-3 or TRBV12-4 and TRBJ1-5; 7 bases fit TRBD1. The V and J ends lost 5 bases and 1 base, in that order; junction bases with no gene match: 8. The CDR3 consists of 16 residues. The CDR3 DNA reads TGTGCCAGCAGTCCCACCGACAGGGACAGCAATCAGCCCCAGCATTTT. As protein: CASSPTDRDSNQPQHF.

This clonotype was picked up a small number of times. The chain carries TRBV11-2 and TRBJ2-5; no definite D call. This CDR3 comprises 15 residues. The V gene's germline CDR1 is SGHAT and CDR2 FQNNGV. The V end was cut by 1 base, the J end by 0 bases, with 9 bases between. The CDR3 spells CASSLVGRHQETQYF. In DNA form, the CDR3 reads TGTGCCAGCAGCTTAGTTGGCAGGCACCAAGAGACCCAGTACTTC.